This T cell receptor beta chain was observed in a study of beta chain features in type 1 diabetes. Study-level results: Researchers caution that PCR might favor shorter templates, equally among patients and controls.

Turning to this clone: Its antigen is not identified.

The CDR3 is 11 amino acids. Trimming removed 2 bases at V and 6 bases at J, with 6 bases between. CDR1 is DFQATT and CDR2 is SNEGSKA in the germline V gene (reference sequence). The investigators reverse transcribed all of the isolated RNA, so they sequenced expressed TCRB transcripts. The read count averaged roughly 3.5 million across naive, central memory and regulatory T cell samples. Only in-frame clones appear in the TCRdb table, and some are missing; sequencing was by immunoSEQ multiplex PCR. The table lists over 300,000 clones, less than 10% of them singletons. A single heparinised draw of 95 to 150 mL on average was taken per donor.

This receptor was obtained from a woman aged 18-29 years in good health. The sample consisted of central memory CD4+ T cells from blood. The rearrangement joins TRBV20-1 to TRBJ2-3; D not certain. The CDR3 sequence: CSARIVDTQYF. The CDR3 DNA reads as TGCAGTGCTAGAATCGTGGATACGCAGTATTTT.